This TCR beta chain was sequenced during a study of shared clonotypes between healthy human individuals. Several immunoSEQ 96-well plates shared each subset's DNA, each plate a replicate. Sorted-subset replicate PCR reactions contained 150 to 200 ng DNA, corresponding to some 29,000 T cell genomes. Generated by immunoSEQ multiplex PCR, the TCRdb table keeps only in-frame clones and is missing some. Among 950,000 to 1,300,000 clones listed, under 80% were seen once. All donors were Caucasian adults living in Nashville, Tennessee. As concerns this clone: Its antigen is undetermined.

Findings and caveats of the study: Memory subsets had estimated richness that was generally smaller than that of naive subsets.

The germline gives CDR1 LNHNV, CDR2 YYDKDF (reference sequence). V was shortened by 0 bases and J by 0 bases, with 12 bases between the two germline ends. CDR3 length: 16 amino acids. V gene TRBV15 combines with J gene TRBJ2-7; D unresolved. This receptor was obtained from a man aged 18 to 30 in good health. The source material was memory CD4+ T cells sorted from blood. The subset is: CD45RA-negative fraction. CDR3 sequence (DNA): TGTGCCACCAGCAGAGATTATAGTAGAAGCTCCTACGAGCAGTACTTC. Translating gives CATSRDYSRSSYEQYF. The entire variable domain, with the rest obtained from reference TRBV15 and TRBJ2-7, is as follows: DAMVIQNPRYQVTQFGKPVTLSCSQTLNHNVMYWYQQKSSQAPKLLFHYYDKDFNNEADTPDNFQSRRPNTSFCFLDIRSPGLGDTAMYLCATSRDYSRSSYEQYFGPGTRLTVT.